This is a list of T cell receptor beta chains from one sample in a study of patients and donors after allogeneic stem cell transplantation. TCRdb recomputed calls from the RT-PCR reads with MiXCR, one row per CDR3 protein. The table records almost 20,000 distinct CDR3 sequences, 4.9% of them present only once. The sequencing input was blood, either unsorted or a sorted T cell fraction (not recorded which). These TCRs come from a human donor who was either an allogeneic HSCT recipient or a stem cell or donor lymphocyte infusion donor (not recorded which). It is not recorded whose cells these are; they may come from a transplant donor. Both conserved end residues are part of each CDR3. Not all rows give a size; the values are once, few, many and, for expanded clones, a class.

cdr3_aa	clone_size	v_call	j_call
CASSAVEGYSPLHF	-	TRBV19	TRBJ1-6
CASRLGPTGELFF	-	TRBV12-2	TRBJ2-2
CASSLSDRGNQPQHF	many	TRBV7-9	TRBJ1-5
CASSFDWGGTGELFF	many	TRBV12-3/TRBV12-4	TRBJ2-2
CASSFGGAGETQYF	many	TRBV7-8	TRBJ2-5
CASSKTSGGETQYF	-	TRBV2	TRBJ2-5
CASRHARDRVYNEQFF	many	TRBV12-2	TRBJ2-1
CASSPRDEAFF	many	TRBV7-9	TRBJ1-1
CSAYQTASREGEQYF	few	TRBV20-1	TRBJ2-7
CASTTGGDYGYTF	-	TRBV5-6	TRBJ1-2
CSAPGQIGNTIYF	many	TRBV20-1	TRBJ1-3
CASSQGRESLMNTEAFF	few	TRBV7-9	TRBJ1-1
CAISESGTGAYEQYF	many	TRBV10-3	TRBJ2-7
CASSPPGTNEQFF	many	TRBV18	TRBJ2-1
CASSYGGVDEKLFF	medium-sized	TRBV6-5	TRBJ1-4
CASSRQGLAKNIQYF	few	TRBV9	TRBJ2-4
CSAIPGPSNQPQHF	medium-sized	TRBV20-1	TRBJ1-5
CASSLPPSGADTQYF	many	TRBV27	TRBJ2-3
CASSLAQTSYNEQFF	few	TRBV28	TRBJ2-1
CASSMRNTEAFF	many	TRBV19	TRBJ1-1
CASSLSGGSYNEQFF	hyperexpanded	TRBV6-2/TRBV6-3	TRBJ2-1
CASTRGEIALSPLHF	many	TRBV7-9	TRBJ1-6
CASSVTGVKNIQYF	many	TRBV5-4	TRBJ2-4
CASSPPRRRAGEAFF	many	TRBV3-1	TRBJ1-1
CSADPRYF	many	TRBV20-1	TRBJ2-3
CASSPWRGGDNEQFF	many	TRBV18	TRBJ2-1
CASSPGRWRYNEQFF	many	TRBV7-9	TRBJ2-1
CASSIQRTLQETQYF	-	TRBV21-1	TRBJ2-5
CASRLLGRGEQYF	many	TRBV7-9	TRBJ2-7
CASTGNTEAFF	-	TRBV4-1	TRBJ1-1
CAWTWDRGGTEAFF	many	TRBV30	TRBJ1-1
CASSLSGPNEQFF	many	TRBV5-1	TRBJ2-1
CASRPRQGWGEKLFF	few	TRBV28	TRBJ1-4
CASSATRGMGFEQYF	many	TRBV27	TRBJ2-7
CASSEAGGALQFF	many	TRBV6-1	TRBJ2-1
CSSSSVSWSSYEQYF	-	TRBV7-9	TRBJ2-7
CASSLAWDNEQFF	-	TRBV5-1	TRBJ2-1
CASSPKYAGSNSYEQYF	many	TRBV18	TRBJ2-7
CASSLALTNEKLFF	many	TRBV5-1	TRBJ1-4
CASSTGGNYGYTF	medium-sized	TRBV12-3/TRBV12-4	TRBJ1-2